This T cell receptor beta chain was identified during a study of Ad26.COV2.S vaccination and SARS-CoV-2 variants (dated by TCRdb to the early 2020s). For context, the study as a whole: Vaccine-arm donors came from COV1001, a multicentre, randomized, double-blind, placebo-controlled phase I-IIa trial of Ad26.COV2.S in healthy adults. Trial participants were randomized into five groups of five: low-dose or high-dose Ad26.COV2.S given once or twice, or placebo on both occasions. Ad26.COV2.S was administered intramuscularly at 5 x 10^10 or 1 x 10^11 viral particles, either as a single shot or as two shots given 56 days apart. Investigators remained blinded to trial group allocation during experiments and outcome assessment. Sequencing of the TCRbeta repertoire served to evaluate the specificity and breadth of SARS-CoV-2-reactive T cell receptors following Ad26.COV2.S vaccination. A total of some 30 samples were included in the TCR-sequenced set, comprising 19 Ad26.COV2.S vaccine recipients, 5 placebo recipients and 8 SARS-CoV-2 convalescent individuals. On the study overall, not on this receptor specifically: After vaccination, substantial breadth of spike-specific CD8+ and CD4+ T cell responses was reported. Ad26.COV2.S recipients had higher spike-specific TCR breadth than placebo recipients (P = 0.0014). The authors noted that total T cell responses may have been underestimated by the TCR breadth and depth analyses. The study was not powered for comparison of responses between vaccine doses or regimens. Comparable non-spike TCR breadth was observed between vaccine and placebo recipients, consistent with only spike being contained in the vaccine.

Concerning this clone itself: What antigen it recognizes has not been identified. No qualities accompany the bases; no much larger clone lies one base away.

Reading the label with the study, this specimen's treatment or condition is: about 20 received Ad26.COV2.S at low or high dose, single or two shots; several received placebo; per-sample allocation not given. For vaccine and placebo recipients, repertoires were sequenced using samples collected on day 63 after the first injection. In Cohort 1b, 25 adults aged 18-55 years were enrolled at a single site in Boston, USA, between 29 July and 7 August 2020. As a vaccine, Ad26.COV2.S was a replication-incompetent adenovirus type 26 vector that expressed a prefusion-stabilized SARS-CoV-2 spike protein derived from the original Wuhan strain. The immunoSEQ Assay was used to sequence TCRbeta CDR3 regions. After extraction, genomic DNA underwent amplification by bias-controlled multiplex PCR, followed by high-throughput sequencing. The study's processing was this. Collapsing and filtering of sequences were performed to quantify the absolute abundance of each unique TCRbeta CDR3 region. T cell fraction was estimated by normalization of TCRbeta template counts to usable DNA, with usable DNA being measured through amplification of reference genes present in all nucleated cells. Repertoire TCRs were annotated as SARS-CoV-2-specific by exact matching of V gene, CDR3 amino acid sequence and J gene to a known reactive TCR set. MIRA supplied the reference SARS-CoV-2 TCR set, which was filtered for enrichment in COVID-19-positive ImmuneCODE repertoires so that public or cross-reactive TCRs were removed. Based on the MIRA antigens, annotated TCRs were further analysed at the level of specific ORF or position within ORF. Breadth was defined as the number of annotated unique rearrangements divided by the total number of unique productive rearrangements, and depth was defined as the summed frequency of the annotated unique rearrangements. Two-sided Wilcoxon rank-sum tests were applied when comparing TCR breadth between groups. TCRdb provides this immuneACCESS table in a form limited to in-frame rearrangements. Some clones are lacking; in checked studies, under half of them reflect an unresolved V gene, and why the rest are absent is not known. V and J calls and clone size follow that table, whereas D and trimming were derived from the DNA. The table for this sample lists a few hundred thousand clones; under 90% of them were counted only once. Clones ranked in the top ten supply 7% to 9.5% of the sample.

CDR1 WSHSY and CDR2 SAAADI are derived from the germline V gene. The CDR3 sequence holds 14 residues, the cysteine and phenylalanine included. The CDR3 DNA has 42 bases and is translated from base 1. The junction carries 13 bases between V and J, which are trimmed by 8 bases and 3 bases respectively. The material was peripheral blood, obtained in a trial of Ad26.COV2.S vaccine versus placebo. The receptor's source is a person aged 18-65 years who received the Ad26.COV2.S COVID-19 vaccine or a placebo. The chain is encoded by TRBV10-2 joined to TRBJ1-4, with the D gene too uncertain to name. Here is the DNA: TGCGCCAGCCGTCCTCGGGGATCTAATGAAAAACTGTTTTTT. The encoded protein is CASRPRGSNEKLFF.